A selection of T cell receptor beta chains follows, all from one sample in a study of blood T cell repertoires in COVID-19. Method: immunoSEQ multiplex PCR; TCRdb's copy keeps in-frame clones and lacks some. The sample comprises roughly 340,000 clones, 87% of which are singletons, and about 6.9% rests with the top ten. Material: peripheral blood. Every receptor here comes from a woman aged 50 to 65 with COVID-19, enrolled during active disease. Both conserved end residues are part of each CDR3. The D gene is left open where the match is weak. Part of the rows lack a size; the others show once, few, many or a class for expanded clones.

-,TRBV5-1,TRBJ2-3,-,TGCGCCAGCAGCTTCACCAGGGGCCACACAGATACGCAGTATTTT,CASSFTRGHTDTQYF
-,TRBV11-3,TRBJ2-7,TRBD1,TGTGCCAGCAGCCGCCAACCGGGACAGGGGTACGAGCAGTACTTC,CASSRQPGQGYEQYF
-,TRBV3-1/TRBV3-2,TRBJ1-1,-,TGTGCCAGCAGCCAACTTCCGGGGGAGACTGAAGCTTTCTTT,CASSQLPGETEAFF
-,TRBV6-5,TRBJ1-2,-,TGTGCCAGCAGGGGGGGGTCAAGCTATGGCTACACCTTC,CASRGGSSYGYTF
-,TRBV19,TRBJ1-2,-,TGTGCCAGTAGTATAGGCTCCACAGGGAGCTATGGCTACACCTTC,CASSIGSTGSYGYTF
once,TRBV6-5,TRBJ1-1,-,TGTGCCAGCAGCAGGGTTATGAACACTGAAGCTTTCTTT,CASSRVMNTEAFF
-,TRBV5-4,TRBJ2-3,-,TGTGCCAGCACCAACCCACAGGGAGACGTTGGCACAGATACGCAGTATTTT,CASTNPQGDVGTDTQYF
-,TRBV5-1,TRBJ2-1,-,TGCGCCAGCAGCTTGTTCGCTGGCAGCTCCTACAATGAGCAGTTCTTC,CASSLFAGSSYNEQFF
-,TRBV11-3,TRBJ1-6,-,TGTGCCAGCAGCTTAGATGTTGCGAATTCACCCCTCCACTTT,CASSLDVANSPLHF
-,TRBV5-1,TRBJ2-2,-,TGCGCCAGCAGGGCACCATCTTCGAACACCGGGGAGCTGTTTTTT,CASRAPSSNTGELFF
-,TRBV4-1,TRBJ2-7,TRBD1,TGCGCCAGCAGCCCCCTAGGGACAGGGAATATAAGGCAGTACTTC,CASSPLGTGNIRQYF
-,TRBV2,TRBJ2-7,-,TGTGCCAGCAGGACTATCTACGAGCAGTACTTC,CASRTIYEQYF
-,TRBV5-1,TRBJ2-1,TRBD1,TGCGCCAGCAGCTTGGCCGGGACAGGGGGACTTAATGAGCAGTTCTTC,CASSLAGTGGLNEQFF
-,TRBV4-2,TRBJ1-3,-,TGTGCCAGCAGCCAAAGAACAGGGGGAAACACCATATATTTT,CASSQRTGGNTIYF
once,TRBV6-5,TRBJ2-1,TRBD2,TGTGCCAGCAGTTTAACTAGCGGGAGTGGATACAATGAGCAGTTCTTC,CASSLTSGSGYNEQFF
-,TRBV6-5,TRBJ1-4,TRBD1,TGTGCCAGCAGAAAAACAGGGGTAGTAGAAAAACTGTTTTTT,CASRKTGVVEKLFF
-,TRBV7-3,TRBJ2-1,-,TGTGCCAGCAGCAGCTTAGTCCCCGAGGGGGGGTCCTACAATGAGCAGTTCTTC,CASSSLVPEGGSYNEQFF
-,TRBV7-9,TRBJ2-7,TRBD1,TGTGCCAGCAGCCCTTCGGGACAGTCCTACGAGCAGTACTTC,CASSPSGQSYEQYF
-,TRBV10-3,TRBJ2-1,TRBD2,TGTGCCATCAGCGGGACTAGCGGTGTCATGAGCTCCTACAATGAGCAGTTCTTC,CAISGTSGVMSSYNEQFF
-,TRBV18,TRBJ2-1,TRBD1,TGTGCCAGCTCACCACCGAAGGGGGCGATTACCTACAATGAGCAGTTCTTC,CASSPPKGAITYNEQFF
few,TRBV9,TRBJ2-6,-,TGTGCCAGCAGCATCGACAGGTCCACTGGTGGGGCCAACGTCCTGACTTTC,CASSIDRSTGGANVLTF
-,TRBV7-2,TRBJ2-1,-,TGTGCCAGCAGCTCCTGGGAGCATTATGAGCAGTTCTTC,CASSSWEHYEQFF
-,TRBV2,TRBJ2-2,-,TGTGCCAGCAGTGAACAACTACTCAACACCGGGGAGCTGTTTTTT,CASSEQLLNTGELFF
-,TRBV18,TRBJ2-5,TRBD1,TGTGCCAGCTCACCAAACAGGGGGGCCCCGGAGACCCAGTACTTC,CASSPNRGAPETQYF
-,TRBV19,TRBJ2-7,TRBD2,TGTGCCAGTACCCCCCTAGCGGGAGGTTCCGAGCAGTACTTC,CASTPLAGGSEQYF
-,TRBV24-1,TRBJ2-1,TRBD2,TGTGCCACCGAGGGACTAGCGGGACGCAATGAGCAGTTCTTC,CATEGLAGRNEQFF
-,TRBV6-5,TRBJ1-5,-,TGTGCCAGCAGTTACTCCGCCGCGGGAAGCAATCAGCCCCAGCATTTT,CASSYSAAGSNQPQHF
-,TRBV6-5,TRBJ2-7,-,TGTGCCAGCAGTTCCCGGAGGGACGAGCAGTACTTC,CASSSRRDEQYF
-,TRBV7-2,TRBJ2-2,-,TGTGCCAGCAGCTTAATAACGAACACCGGGGAGCTGTTTTTT,CASSLITNTGELFF
-,TRBV11-3,TRBJ1-2,TRBD1,TGTGCCAGCATCCTCGGGACAGACAAGGCGAGTATCTATGGCTACACCTTC,CASILGTDKASIYGYTF
-,TRBV3-1/TRBV3-2,TRBJ2-7,-,TGTGCCAGCAGCCAGGAAACGGGACACCCATTCTCCTACGAGCAGTACTTC,CASSQETGHPFSYEQYF
many,TRBV5-1,TRBJ1-1,-,TGCGCCAGCATCAGGGGACCGGGTGACACTGAAGCTTTCTTT,CASIRGPGDTEAFF
-,TRBV5-1,TRBJ2-1,-,TGCGCCAGCTTTCAGCAGGGTTACAATGAGCAGTTCTTC,CASFQQGYNEQFF
-,TRBV5-1,TRBJ2-1,-,TGCGCCAGCAGCTTGGTTGGTGACTCCAACAATGAGCAGTTCTTC,CASSLVGDSNNEQFF
-,TRBV4-1,TRBJ2-1,TRBD1,TGCGCCAGCAGCCAAGGGGGACAGGGGTACAATGAGCAGTTCTTC,CASSQGGQGYNEQFF
few,TRBV19,TRBJ2-4,-,TGTGCCAGTAGTATCAGACAGCAAAACATTCAGTACTTC,CASSIRQQNIQYF
-,TRBV19,TRBJ2-7,TRBD1,TGTGCCAGTAGTCCGGCGGGACAGGGTAGCTACGAGCAGTACTTC,CASSPAGQGSYEQYF
-,TRBV15,TRBJ2-1,TRBD2,TGTGCCACCAGCAGCGGGACTAGCCAGCCCTACAATGAGCAGTTCTTC,CATSSGTSQPYNEQFF
-,TRBV6-4,TRBJ2-3,TRBD2,TGTGCCAGCAGTGCTCTACCGGGGGAGGGCCGAGGCGCAGATACGCAGTATTTT,CASSALPGEGRGADTQYF
-,TRBV15,TRBJ2-1,-,TGTGCCACCAGCAGAGTTGGGGAGCTGGACAATGAGCAGTTCTTC,CATSRVGELDNEQFF
-,TRBV11-2,TRBJ2-6,-,TGTGCCAGCAGCTTAGATCTCTCTGGGGCCAACGTCCTGACTTTC,CASSLDLSGANVLTF
-,TRBV7-6,TRBJ2-1,TRBD2,TGTGCCAGCAGCCCCCTGACTAGCGCCGATTACAATGAGCAGTTCTTC,CASSPLTSADYNEQFF
-,TRBV6-2/TRBV6-3,TRBJ1-1,TRBD1,TGTGCCAGCAGTTACTCGATGGACAGGGGGCACCTACGTGAAGCTTTCTTT,CASSYSMDRGHLREAFF
-,TRBV5-1,TRBJ2-1,-,TGCGCCAGCAGCTTGAATGGCGGGACGGGTGAGCAGTTCTTC,CASSLNGGTGEQFF
-,TRBV2,TRBJ2-7,TRBD2,TGTGCCAGCAGTGAACCTCTGCGCACTAGCGGGAGGGCCTTTGTCTATTCCGAGCAGTACTTC,CASSEPLRTSGRAFVYSEQYF
-,TRBV28,TRBJ2-3,TRBD1,TGTGCCAGCAGTTACAACAGGGGACGCACAGATACGCAGTATTTT,CASSYNRGRTDTQYF
-,TRBV20-1,TRBJ1-2,-,TGCAGTGGGGCCCATGCGGGGGGCTACACCTTC,CSGAHAGGYTF
-,TRBV29-1,TRBJ2-5,-,TGCAGCGTTGTGGGCCTCCAAGAGACCCAGTACTTC,CSVVGLQETQYF
few,TRBV15,TRBJ1-5,TRBD1,TGTGCCACCAGCAATAATCTACAGGGGATGGGCAATCAGCCCCAGCATTTT,CATSNNLQGMGNQPQHF
-,TRBV5-5,TRBJ2-7,TRBD1,TGTGCCAGCAGCTTGGAGTCATGGCAGGGGGCCGCTTACGAGCAGTACTTC,CASSLESWQGAAYEQYF
-,TRBV5-3,TRBJ1-6,TRBD1,TGTGCCAGAAGCTTGGGACAGGGATTGGATTCACCCCTCCACTTT,CARSLGQGLDSPLHF
-,TRBV10-3,TRBJ2-2,TRBD1,TGTGCCATCAGGGGGGACAGGGGGGACACCGGGGAGCTGTTTTTT,CAIRGDRGDTGELFF
-,TRBV4-2,TRBJ2-3,TRBD2,TGTGCCAGCAGCCAAGTGGCTAGCGGGGGCTTCACAGATACGCAGTATTTT,CASSQVASGGFTDTQYF
-,TRBV4-1,TRBJ2-5,TRBD1,TGCGCCAGCAGCCAATCACCGGGACAGGGTTCTGAGACCCAGTACTTC,CASSQSPGQGSETQYF